Below are 11 T cell receptor beta chains sequenced from a single sample in a study of blood T cell repertoires in COVID-19. Produced via immunoSEQ multiplex PCR; TCRdb's table is partial and in-frame only. The sample records 200,000 to 250,000 clones, about 89% being singletons. The sample taken for sequencing was PBMCs or T cells enriched from blood (not recorded which). The receptors come from a woman younger than 45 who had recovered from COVID-19.

This clone was detected once. The CDR3, as DNA: TGTGCCAGCAGTTTAAATGCAGGACGGGGTTCACCCCTCCACTTT. As protein: CASSLNAGRGSPLHF. The genes are TRBV28 and TRBJ1-6; D call uncertain. The V end lost 2 bases, the J end lost 9 bases, and 14 bases lay between the germline ends. CDR3 size: 15 residues. Germline V gene lookup returns CDR1 MDHEN and CDR2 SYDVKM.

V is TRBV10-3 and J is TRBJ2-2; no reliable D call. Germline CDR1 and CDR2: ENHRY and SYGVKD. CDR3 size: 16 residues. Trimming shortened V by 4 bases and J by 0 bases, and 12 bases separated the two germline ends. As DNA, the CDR3 is TGTGCCATCAGTGTGGGCGCCTATACGAACACCGGGGAGCTGTTTTTT. This gives the protein CAISVGAYTNTGELFF.

The rearrangement joins TRBV28 to TRBJ1-1; D uncertain. Looked up from germline, CDR1 is MDHEN and CDR2 is SYDVKM. V was shortened by 6 bases and J by 1 base, with 9 bases between the two germline ends. The CDR3 loop spans 13 amino acids. The CDR3 loop reads CASSLHTNTEAFF. The CDR3, as DNA: TGTGCCAGCAGCCTGCACACGAACACTGAAGCTTTCTTT.

Of note for this clone: Distinct nucleotide sequences in the sample also encode this CDR3. The rearrangement links TRBV28 to TRBJ1-2, with TRBD1 as a possible D gene (6 bases). V was clipped by 6 bases and J by 2 bases, with 13 bases between them. Germline V CDR1 and CDR2: MDHEN, SYDVKM. The CDR3 is 14 residues long. CDR3 DNA sequence: TGTGCCAGCAGCTTTGGGGGGGCAAACTATGGCTACACCTTC. This translates into CASSFGGANYGYTF.

The chain employs TRBV18 and TRBJ2-7, with D maybe TRBD1 (5 bases). The CDR3 consists of 13 residues. Germline V lookup: CDR1 KGHSH, CDR2 LQKENI. Trimming shortened V by 3 bases and J by 3 bases, and 9 bases separated the two germline ends. This chain's CDR3 is CASSPGQIYEQYF. CDR3 sequence (DNA): TGTGCCAGCTCACCGGGGCAGATCTACGAGCAGTACTTC.

This clone was found once. The CDR3 DNA sequence: TGTGCCAGCAGGAAAAACAGGGGGAGGTCATCACGCTACGGGAACTATGGCTACACCTTC. Its translation is CASRKNRGRSSRYGNYGYTF. This rearrangement joins TRBV9 to TRBJ1-2; 8 bases align to TRBD1. The CDR3 covers 20 residues. The J segment lost 2 bases and the V segment lost 5 bases, leaving 23 bases of the junction unmatched. Germline V gene lookup returns CDR1 SGDLS and CDR2 YYNGEE.

The rearrangement links TRBV7-9 to TRBJ1-4; TRBD1 aligns across 8 bases. The CDR3 has 16 residues. Unmatched junction bases numbered 10, after V lost 3 bases and J lost 7 bases. The germline V gene encodes CDR1 SEHNR and CDR2 FQNEAQ (reference sequence). CDR3 DNA sequence: TGTGCCAGCAGCTTGGACCGACAGGGGTGGGTTGAAAAACTGTTTTTT. Translation gives CASSLDRQGWVEKLFF.

This clone was observed a single time. This chain uses TRBV9 with TRBJ1-1, with D perhaps TRBD1 (5 bases). The CDR3 runs to 15 residues. V was trimmed by 0 bases and J by 0 bases, leaving 9 bases between them. The V gene's germline CDR1 is SGDLS and CDR2 YYNGEE. For the CDR3, the DNA is TGTGCCAGCAGCGTAGGTAGCAGGGTGAACACTGAAGCTTTCTTT. It encodes CASSVGSRVNTEAFF.

CDR3: CASSQDWQGMLNTEAFF. The CDR3 DNA sequence: TGCGCCAGCAGCCAAGATTGGCAGGGGATGCTGAACACTGAAGCTTTCTTT. This chain links TRBV4-3 with TRBJ1-1; the D gene is possibly TRBD1 (6 bases). The V end lost 0 bases, the J end lost 0 bases, and 14 bases lay between the germline ends. The CDR3 spans 17 residues. The V gene's germline CDR1 is LGHNA and CDR2 YSLEER.

This clone has a single count. The chain has TRBV30 and TRBJ2-2, with a possible D match to TRBD2 (5 bases). Germline V gives CDR1 GTSNPN, CDR2 SVGIG (reference sequence). The V gene lost 4 bases and the J gene lost 6 bases, with 12 bases spanning the gap. The CDR3 consists of 13 residues. Here the CDR3 DNA reads TGTGCCTGGACCCCCGGACTGGCCGGGGAGCTGTTTTTT. Translation: CAWTPGLAGELFF.

The V call is TRBV4-3, the J call TRBJ1-1; D remains ambiguous. The germline V gene encodes CDR1 LGHNA and CDR2 YSLEER. The CDR3 covers 17 residues. V was pared by 0 bases and J by 0 bases, with 14 bases between. The CDR3 protein is CASSQEGVEGLNTEAFF. The DNA for the CDR3 is TGCGCCAGCAGCCAAGAGGGCGTCGAGGGTTTGAACACTGAAGCTTTCTTT.